The text below deals with one T cell receptor beta chain. V was clipped by 0 bases and J by 2 bases; unmatched bases: 5. This CDR3 is built from 17 residues. Germline CDR1 reads LGHNA; CDR2 reads YNFKEQ. Noted time point: after dendritic cell vaccination, including at tumor progression/relapse. No glioblastoma patient carried an isocitrate dehydrogenase mutation. Some clones are missing from TCRdb's copy, which holds only in-frame ones; the method was immunoSEQ multiplex PCR. The sample holds around 100,000 clones, over 80% seen once. The entry originates in a study of glioma-infiltrating T cells after dendritic cell vaccination.

Sample: blood, taken after dendritic cell vaccination. The chain joins TRBV4-2 to TRBJ2-2, with TRBD2 matching over 8 bases. The TCR was taken from a human donor with glioblastoma. In DNA, the CDR3 is TGTGCCAGCAGCCAAGATGGCGGGGGGCTAAACACCGGGGAGCTGTTTTTT. It is translated as CASSQDGGGLNTGELFF.